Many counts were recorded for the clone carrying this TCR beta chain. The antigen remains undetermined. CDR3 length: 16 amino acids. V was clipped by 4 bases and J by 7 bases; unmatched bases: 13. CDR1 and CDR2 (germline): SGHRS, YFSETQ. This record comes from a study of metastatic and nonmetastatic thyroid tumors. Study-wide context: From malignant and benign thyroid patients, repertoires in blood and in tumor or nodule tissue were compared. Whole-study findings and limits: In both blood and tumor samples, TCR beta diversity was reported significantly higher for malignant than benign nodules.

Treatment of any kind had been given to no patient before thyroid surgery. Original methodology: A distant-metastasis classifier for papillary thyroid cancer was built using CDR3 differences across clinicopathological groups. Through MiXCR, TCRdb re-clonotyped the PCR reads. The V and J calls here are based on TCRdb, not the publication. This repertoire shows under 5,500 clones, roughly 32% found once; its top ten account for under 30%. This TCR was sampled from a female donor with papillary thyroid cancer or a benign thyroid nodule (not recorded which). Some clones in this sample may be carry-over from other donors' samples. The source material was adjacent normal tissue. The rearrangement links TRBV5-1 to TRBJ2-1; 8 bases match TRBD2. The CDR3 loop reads CASSPSGLGLGNEQFF. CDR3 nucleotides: TGCGCCAGCAGCCCATCGGGACTAGGTTTGGGTAATGAGCAGTTCTTC.